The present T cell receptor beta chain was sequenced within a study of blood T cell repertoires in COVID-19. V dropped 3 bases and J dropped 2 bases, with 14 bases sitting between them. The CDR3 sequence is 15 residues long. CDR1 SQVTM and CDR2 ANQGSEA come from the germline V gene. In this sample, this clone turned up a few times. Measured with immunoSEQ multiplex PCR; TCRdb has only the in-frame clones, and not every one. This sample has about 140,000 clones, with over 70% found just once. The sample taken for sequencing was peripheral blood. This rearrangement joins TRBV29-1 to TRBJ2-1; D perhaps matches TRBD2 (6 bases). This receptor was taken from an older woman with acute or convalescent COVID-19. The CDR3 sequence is CSVEGVGGTYNEQFF. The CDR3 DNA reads TGCAGCGTTGAGGGTGTGGGAGGCACCTACAATGAGCAGTTCTTC.